Following are 3 T cell receptor beta chains from one sample sequenced in a study of glioma-infiltrating T cells. Amplification of TCR alpha and beta CDR3 regions from RNA used iRepertoire nested multiplex PCR. Via MiXCR, TCRdb re-called the multiplex PCR reads, giving one row per CDR3 protein. Of around 150,000 distinct CDR3 sequences listed, approximately 40% are singletons. The source material was glioma tissue, nonneoplastic brain tissue, or PBMCs (not recorded which). The receptors here all came from a human donor with low-grade glioma or glioblastoma, undergoing nonglioma brain surgery, or in good health (not recorded which).

The gene calls are TRBV11-1 and TRBJ2-3; the match to TRBD2 covers 9 bases. Germline V lookup: CDR1 SGHAT, CDR2 FQDESV (reference sequence). CDR3 size: 17 residues. V shed 5 bases and J 4 bases; nucleotides not matched to a gene: 13. Here the CDR3 reads CASSNGVTAGGSDTQYF. The CDR3 DNA sequence: TGTGCCAGCAGCAATGGAGTGACAGCGGGAGGTTCAGATACGCAGTATTTT.

This clonotype was seen a handful of times. V is TRBV7-9 and J is TRBJ2-3; D is ambiguous. In germline, CDR1 is SEHNR, CDR2 FQNEAQ (reference sequence). This CDR3 contains 14 residues. V was cut by 1 base and J by 5 bases, with 10 bases left in between. CDR3 residues: CASSLVGQGDTQYF. The CDR3 coding sequence is TGTGCCAGCAGCTTAGTTGGCCAAGGAGATACGCAGTATTTT.

This chain joins TRBV28 and TRBJ2-7; 10 bases fit TRBD2. The trim removed 5 bases at V and 7 bases at J, leaving 17 bases unmatched. The V gene's germline CDR1 is MDHEN and CDR2 SYDVKM. The CDR3 length is 17 residues. The CDR3 nucleotides are TGTGCCAGCAGTGGATGGCCTAGCGGGAGCACATCTTGGGAGCAGTACTTC. Amino acids: CASSGWPSGSTSWEQYF.